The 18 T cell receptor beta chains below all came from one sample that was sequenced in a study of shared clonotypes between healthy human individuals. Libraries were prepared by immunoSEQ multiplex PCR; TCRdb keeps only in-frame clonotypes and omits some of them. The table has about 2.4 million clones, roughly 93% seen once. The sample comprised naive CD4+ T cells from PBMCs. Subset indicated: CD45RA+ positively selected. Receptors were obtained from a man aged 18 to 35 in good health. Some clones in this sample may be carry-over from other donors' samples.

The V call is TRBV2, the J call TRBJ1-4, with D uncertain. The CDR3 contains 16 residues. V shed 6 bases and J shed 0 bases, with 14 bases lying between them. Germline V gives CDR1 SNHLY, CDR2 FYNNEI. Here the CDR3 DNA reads TGTGCCAGCAGCGGATCCCTGCCCTCAACTAATGAAAAACTGTTTTTT. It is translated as CASSGSLPSTNEKLFF.

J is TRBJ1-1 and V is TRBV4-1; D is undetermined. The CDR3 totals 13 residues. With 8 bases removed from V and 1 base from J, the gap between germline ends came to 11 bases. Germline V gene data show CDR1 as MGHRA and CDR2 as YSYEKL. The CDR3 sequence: CASGRITNTEAFF. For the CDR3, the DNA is TGCGCCAGCGGGCGGATCACGAACACTGAAGCTTTCTTT.

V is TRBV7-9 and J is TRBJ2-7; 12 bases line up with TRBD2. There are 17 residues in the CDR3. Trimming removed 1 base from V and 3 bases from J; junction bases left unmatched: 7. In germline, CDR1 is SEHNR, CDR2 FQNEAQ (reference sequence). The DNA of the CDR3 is TGTGCCAGCAGCTTAGGGGAGGGACTAGCGGGTATCTACGAGCAGTACTTC. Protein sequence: CASSLGEGLAGIYEQYF.

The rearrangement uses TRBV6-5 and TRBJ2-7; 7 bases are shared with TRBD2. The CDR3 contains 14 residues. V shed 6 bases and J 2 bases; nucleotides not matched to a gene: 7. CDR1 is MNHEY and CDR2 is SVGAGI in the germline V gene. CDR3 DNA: TGTGCCAGCAGAAGGGCTAGCGGAACCTACGAGCAGTACTTC. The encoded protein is CASRRASGTYEQYF.

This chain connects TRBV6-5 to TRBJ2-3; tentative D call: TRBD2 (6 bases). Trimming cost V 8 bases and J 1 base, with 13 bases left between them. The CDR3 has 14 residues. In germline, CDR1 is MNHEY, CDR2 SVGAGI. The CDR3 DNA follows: TGTGCCAGCGCTAAACCTAGCGGCACAGATACGCAGTATTTT. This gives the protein CASAKPSGTDTQYF.

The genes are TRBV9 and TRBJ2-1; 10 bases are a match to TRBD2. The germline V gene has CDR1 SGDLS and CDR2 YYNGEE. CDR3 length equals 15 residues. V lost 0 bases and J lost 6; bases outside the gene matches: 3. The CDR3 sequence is CASSVEIAGGNEQFF. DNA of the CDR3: TGTGCCAGCAGCGTAGAAATAGCGGGAGGCAATGAGCAGTTCTTC.

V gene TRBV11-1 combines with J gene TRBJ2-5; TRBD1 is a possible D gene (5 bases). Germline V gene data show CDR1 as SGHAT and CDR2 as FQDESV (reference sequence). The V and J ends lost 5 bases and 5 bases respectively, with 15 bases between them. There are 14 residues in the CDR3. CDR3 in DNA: TGTGCCAGCAGCAGGGGCCCCATGGGGGAGACCCAGTACTTC. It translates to CASSRGPMGETQYF.

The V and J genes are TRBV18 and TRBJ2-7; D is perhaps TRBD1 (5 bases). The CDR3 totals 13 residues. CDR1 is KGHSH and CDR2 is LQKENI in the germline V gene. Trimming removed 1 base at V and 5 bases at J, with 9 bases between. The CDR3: CASSPLKGNEQYF. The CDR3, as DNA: TGTGCCAGCTCACCACTAAAGGGGAACGAGCAGTACTTC.

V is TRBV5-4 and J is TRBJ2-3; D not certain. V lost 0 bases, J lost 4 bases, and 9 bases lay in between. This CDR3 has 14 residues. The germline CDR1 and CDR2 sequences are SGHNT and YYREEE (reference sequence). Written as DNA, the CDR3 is TGTGCCAGCAGCTTGGCGGTAGCTTCAGATACGCAGTATTTT. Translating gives CASSLAVASDTQYF.

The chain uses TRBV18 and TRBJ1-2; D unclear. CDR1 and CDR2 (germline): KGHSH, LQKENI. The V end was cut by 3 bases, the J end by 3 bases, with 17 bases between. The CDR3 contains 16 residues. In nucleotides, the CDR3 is TGTGCCAGCTCACCTAACCAGCTGGGGATGGACTATGGCTACACCTTC. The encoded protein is CASSPNQLGMDYGYTF.

The CDR3 loop reads CASSRDLQAAFF. The DNA of the CDR3 is TGTGCCAGCAGCCGCGACCTCCAGGCAGCTTTCTTT. The chain couples TRBV5-5 to TRBJ1-1; D ambiguous. Germline V CDR1 and CDR2: SGHKS, YYEKEE (reference sequence). The CDR3 consists of 12 residues. V was trimmed by 4 bases and J by 10 bases, leaving 14 bases between them.

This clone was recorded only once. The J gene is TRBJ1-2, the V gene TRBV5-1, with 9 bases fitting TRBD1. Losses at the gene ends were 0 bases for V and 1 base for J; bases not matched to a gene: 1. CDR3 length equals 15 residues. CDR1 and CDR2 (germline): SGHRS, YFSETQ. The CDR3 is CASSLGQGVNYGYTF. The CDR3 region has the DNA TGCGCCAGCAGCTTGGGACAGGGGGTTAACTATGGCTACACCTTC.

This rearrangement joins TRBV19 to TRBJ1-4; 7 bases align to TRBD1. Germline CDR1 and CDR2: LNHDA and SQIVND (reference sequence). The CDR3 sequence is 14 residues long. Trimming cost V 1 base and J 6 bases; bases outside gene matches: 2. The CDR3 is CASSIAGGHEKLFF. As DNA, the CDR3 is TGTGCCAGTAGTATAGCAGGGGGTCATGAAAAACTGTTTTTT.

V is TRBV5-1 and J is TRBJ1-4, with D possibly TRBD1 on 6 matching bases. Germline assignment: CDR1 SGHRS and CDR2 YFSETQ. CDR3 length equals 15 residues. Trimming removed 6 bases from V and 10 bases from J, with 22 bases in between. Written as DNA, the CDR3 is TGCGCCAGCACCCTACAAACCGGGGGCGAAGGAAAACTGTTTTTT. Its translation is CASTLQTGGEGKLFF.

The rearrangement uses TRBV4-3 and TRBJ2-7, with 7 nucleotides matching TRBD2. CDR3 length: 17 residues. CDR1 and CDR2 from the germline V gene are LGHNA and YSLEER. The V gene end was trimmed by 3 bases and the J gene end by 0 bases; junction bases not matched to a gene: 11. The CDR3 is CASSHDPQERDSYEQYF. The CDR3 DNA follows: TGCGCCAGCAGCCATGATCCCCAGGAGCGGGACTCCTACGAGCAGTACTTC.

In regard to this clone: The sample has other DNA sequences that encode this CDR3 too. The CDR3, as DNA: TGTGCCAGCAGCCAAGGCGTTAACTATGGCTACACCTTC. Amino acids: CASSQGVNYGYTF. The chain employs TRBV14 and TRBJ1-2; D gene uncertain. V lost 1 base and J lost 1, with 4 bases in between. This CDR3 is built from 13 residues. Germline assignment: CDR1 SGHDN and CDR2 FVKESK. Combining the CDR3 with reference TRBV14 and TRBJ1-2 gives the whole variable domain EAGVTQFPSHSVIEKGQTVTLRCDPISGHDNLYWYRRVMGKEIKFLLHFVKESKQDESGMPNNRFLAERTGGTYSTLKVQPAELEDSGVYFCASSQGVNYGYTFGSGTRLTVV.

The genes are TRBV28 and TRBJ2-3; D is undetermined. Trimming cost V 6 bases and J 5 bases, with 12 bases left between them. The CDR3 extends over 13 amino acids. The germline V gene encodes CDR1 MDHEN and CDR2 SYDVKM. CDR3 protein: CASSPVSGDTQYF. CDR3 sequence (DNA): TGTGCCAGCAGCCCCGTTTCGGGAGATACGCAGTATTTT.

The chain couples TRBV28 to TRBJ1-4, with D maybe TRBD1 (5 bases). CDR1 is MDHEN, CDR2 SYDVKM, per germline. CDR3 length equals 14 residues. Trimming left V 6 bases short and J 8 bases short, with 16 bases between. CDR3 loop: CASRPSGADEKLFF. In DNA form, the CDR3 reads TGTGCCAGCAGACCCTCTGGGGCAGACGAAAAACTGTTTTTT.